This TCR beta chain emerged from a study of cytomegalovirus exposure and HLA in healthy donors. Overall study findings and caveats: The sole available immune exposure information was CMV serostatus.

The donors, nominally healthy at sampling, likely had unrecorded immune exposures. The PCR had 60 Vbeta and 13 Jbeta primers. Some clones are missing from TCRdb's copy, which holds only in-frame ones; the method was immunoSEQ multiplex PCR. This table holds approximately 300,000 clones, around 80% found once. For this clone: The target antigen is unknown. Germline and junction disagree at one end, which may indicate a read error.

Germline V gene data show CDR1 as SEHNR and CDR2 as FQNEAQ (reference sequence). This CDR3 is 12 amino acids long. Sequencing was carried out using PBMCs. The TCR was taken from a girl aged 2 to 9 in good health and CMV-seronegative. The chain links TRBV7-9 to TRBJ2-5; TRBD1 might be the D (5 bases). The CDR3 loop is CSSSQGLKTQYF. The CDR3 nucleotides are TGTTCCAGCAGCCAGGGTCTAAAGACCCAGTACTTC. Using reference TRBV7-9 and TRBJ2-5 for the parts outside the CDR3, the full variable domain is DTGVSQNPRHKITKRGQNVTFRCDPISEHNRLYWYRQTLGQGPEFLTYFQNEAQLEKSRLLSDRFSAERPKGSFSTLEIQRTEQGDSAMYLCSSSQGLKTQYFGPGTRLLVL.